This T cell receptor (beta chain) was sequenced for a study of T cell repertoires in cytomegalovirus infection. Study details: TCR beta signatures that were public indicated CMV infection and matching HLA type. Study observations and caveats: There were HLA-C-restricted CMV-specific TCR beta clonotypes dominating the ex vivo response. CMV carriers having the relevant HLA were flagged by cumulative public TCR beta family frequency.

Comment on this clonotype: What it binds is not known.

A single record per CDR3 protein comes from TCRdb applying MiXCR to the reads. The table has approximately 49,000 distinct CDR3 sequences, over 15% seen once. Germline CDR1 reads MNHEY; CDR2 reads SVGAGI. Trimming stripped 4 bases from V and 5 bases from J, with 12 bases between. The CDR3 extends over 14 amino acids. Here the sequenced sample was CD8+ T cells from cultured PBMCs, taken from culture after CMV antigen stimulation. The sequence was collected from a human donor in good health (CMV status not recorded). Some clones in this sample may be carry-over from other donors' samples. The chain uses TRBV6-5 and TRBJ2-1; D is perhaps TRBD1 or TRBD2 (5 bases each). The CDR3 here is CASSFPGPNNEQFF. The CDR3 nucleotides read TGTGCCAGCAGTTTCCCGGGACCGAACAATGAGCAGTTCTTC.